This T cell receptor beta chain was captured by sequencing in a study of T cell responses to AZD1222 COVID-19 vaccine. Study context: The analysis combined second doses at about 4 or about 12 weeks. Regarding the study as a whole: Donor demographics were predominantly white British with a female majority; clonal diversity may be underestimated.

A remark on this clone: No antigen is known for it.

Sequencing used immunoSEQ multiplex PCR; TCRdb keeps in-frame clones, though not all of them. Of roughly 110,000 clones in the sample, more than 65% were seen once. V gave up 5 bases and J gave up 12 bases, with 14 bases separating them. The CDR3 extends over 12 amino acids. The germline V gene has CDR1 SGHTA and CDR2 FQGNSA. The starting material was peripheral blood, obtained on day 0 of AZD1222 vaccination. This chain links TRBV7-2 with TRBJ2-1; TRBD2 might be the D (5 bases). The receptor comes from an adult in good health. The CDR3 sequence is CASSTNRGAQFF. The DNA of the CDR3 is TGTGCCAGCAGCACTAACCGGGGTGCGCAGTTCTTC.